This T cell receptor (beta chain) was captured by sequencing in a study of shared clonotypes between healthy human individuals. Points from the study as a whole: Against clonotypes common to all four donors, non-shared ones had lower generation probabilities. What naive subsets generally showed was a larger estimated richness than memory subsets showed.

Profiled with immunoSEQ multiplex PCR; TCRdb holds only in-frame clones, not every one. The sample has fewer than 850,000 clones, roughly 96% seen once; the top ten hold about 0.21%. The naive CD8 fraction comprised CD45RO-negative cells positively selected for CCR7 and excluded terminally differentiated effector memory CD45RA+ cells. The study drew its donors from healthy HIV-negative adults without recent acute infections or vaccinations. Of note for this clone: Its specificity is not known. This same CDR3 is encoded by further DNA sequences in the sample.

CDR3 length: 14 amino acids. Germline assignment: CDR1 SGHDT and CDR2 YYEEEE. Trimming at V came to 0 bases and at J to 4 bases, leaving 3 bases not matched to a gene. The rearrangement links TRBV5-6 to TRBJ2-7; 8 nucleotides match TRBD1. Sequencing was done on a sample of naive CD8+ T cells sorted from blood. The clonotype comes from a man younger than 40 in good health. The CDR3 sequence: CASSLGGTGYEQYF. CDR3 coding DNA: TGTGCCAGCAGCTTGGGTGGGACAGGATACGAGCAGTACTTC.